This T cell receptor beta chain was recovered during a study of blood T cell repertoires in COVID-19. Study-wide background: Samples representing acute and convalescent COVID-19 were sourced from the United States, Italy and Spain. T cells, B-cell-depleted T cells, or PBMCs supplied cDNA or gDNA.

In the original workflow: By means of reference gene primer amplification, nucleated cell counts were estimated. Here immunoSEQ multiplex PCR was the method, and the copy in TCRdb shows in-frame clones only, minus some. V, J and clone size were drawn from that table, and D and trimming were deduced from the DNA. The repertoire holds 150,000 to 200,000 clones, with 90% as singletons. CDR3 length: 15 amino acids. With V trimmed by 5 bases and J by 5 bases, 10 bases remained unmatched. Per the germline V gene, CDR1 is MNHEY and CDR2 is SVGEGT. The material sequenced was peripheral blood. This sequence joins TRBV6-2 or TRBV6-3 and TRBJ1-1, with 8 bases that match TRBD1. The source of this sequence is a man in his 60s with active or convalescent COVID-19. This CDR3 reads CASSTLNRGGTEAFF. CDR3 DNA: TGTGCCAGCAGTACCTTAAACAGGGGGGGGACTGAAGCTTTCTTT.